This note documents a single TCR beta chain sequence. The sample holds one count of this clone. Its antigen remains unidentified. The record has no base qualities; no much larger clone is one base away. TCRbeta CDR3 regions were amplified from genomic DNA by means of the immunoSEQ Assay, a bias-controlled multiplex PCR. The study's own analysis went as follows. The number of nucleated cells in each sample was estimated from the amplification of reference gene primers within the assay. Sequence reads were collapsed and filtered to measure the absolute abundance of every unique TCRbeta CDR3 rearrangement. For each sample, productive Simpson clonality was calculated as the square root of Simpson's diversity index over productive rearrangements. In TCRdb, the immuneACCESS table is reduced to in-frame sequences with V and J assigned. These tables do not hold every clone; where another copy was compared, an unresolved V gene accounts for under half, and the others remain unexplained. That table gives V, J and clone size, and the DNA gave D and trimming. The sample table contains a few hundred thousand clones; only one count was recorded for approximately 86% of them. The top ten constitute approximately 2.2% of the sample.

Samples from volunteer blood donors who had recovered from COVID-19 were contributed by a second Seattle source. The collaborating institutions used their own protocols to collect whole blood in K2EDTA tubes. For TCRbeta analysis, collaborators shipped samples in one of three forms: frozen whole blood, isolated PBMCs, or DNA extracted from either of those sample types. The source of the sample is a study of blood T cell repertoires in COVID-19 (dated by TCRdb to between 2020 and 2021). Background for the entire study: Samples covering the acute and convalescent phases of COVID-19 were provided by collaborators in the United States, Italy and Spain. Where available, HLA class I and class II types were taken from metadata supplied by the sample provider and were not determined by assay-based typing. Samples were obtained from the ongoing ImmuneRACE study (first 160 participants) and from some 1,300 subjects provided by 6 global collaborators. A freely available public database, intended as a resource for researchers studying the immune response to SARS-CoV-2, is where the repertoires were released. The dataset comprised deeply sampled blood TCRbeta repertoires from subjects exposed to, actively infected with, or recovered from COVID-19. Nearly every sample came with metadata listing a de-identified subject ID, COVID-19 status, age in years and sex. The prospective study material was composed of cDNA or gDNA derived from T cells, B-cell-depleted T cells, or PBMCs. What the work shows at the level of the full study, not this receptor alone: The quantity of clinical and demographic metadata differed by source and by participant and was supplied without curation.

Sequencing input: peripheral blood. This TCR was sampled from a woman younger than 45 who had recovered from COVID-19.

The bases are TGTGCCAGCAGCGGGACAGGGATTAGTGAGCAGTTCTTC. Its protein reads: CASSGTGISEQFF. Recombination connected TRBV5-6 to TRBJ2-1; TRBD1 lines up with 9 middle nucleotides. CDR1 and CDR2 are drawn from the germline V gene: SGHDT, YYEEEE. From V the trimming removes 4 bases and from J it removes 9 bases, while the gene matches leave 5 bases of the junction unaccounted for. The CDR3 sequence holds 13 residues, the cysteine and phenylalanine included. Of the read, only the CDR3 DNA is kept; its 39 bases are in frame from base 1.